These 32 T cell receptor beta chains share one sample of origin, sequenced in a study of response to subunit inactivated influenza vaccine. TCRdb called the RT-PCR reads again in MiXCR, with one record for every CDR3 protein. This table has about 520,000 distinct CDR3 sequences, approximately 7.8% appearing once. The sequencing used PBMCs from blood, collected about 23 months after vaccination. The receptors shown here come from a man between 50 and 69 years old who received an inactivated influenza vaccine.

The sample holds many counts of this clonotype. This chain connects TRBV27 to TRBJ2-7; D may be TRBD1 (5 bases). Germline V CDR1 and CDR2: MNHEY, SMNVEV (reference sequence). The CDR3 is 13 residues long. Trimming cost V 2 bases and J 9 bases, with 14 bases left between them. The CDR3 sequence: CASSLVRGGRQYF. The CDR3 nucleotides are TGTGCCAGCAGTTTAGTAAGGGGTGGAAGGCAGTACTTC.

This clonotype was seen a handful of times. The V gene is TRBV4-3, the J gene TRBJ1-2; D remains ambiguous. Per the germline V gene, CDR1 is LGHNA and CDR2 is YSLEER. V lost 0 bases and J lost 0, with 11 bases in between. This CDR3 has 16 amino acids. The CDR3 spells CASSQEPLQTNYGYTF. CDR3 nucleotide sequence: TGCGCCAGCAGCCAAGAACCCCTTCAGACTAACTATGGCTACACCTTC.

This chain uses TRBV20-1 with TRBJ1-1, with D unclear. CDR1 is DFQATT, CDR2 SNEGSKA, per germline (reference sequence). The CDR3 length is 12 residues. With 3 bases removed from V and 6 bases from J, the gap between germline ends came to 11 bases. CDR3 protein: CSAREAQSEAFF. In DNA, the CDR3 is TGCAGTGCTAGGGAAGCACAGTCTGAAGCTTTCTTT.

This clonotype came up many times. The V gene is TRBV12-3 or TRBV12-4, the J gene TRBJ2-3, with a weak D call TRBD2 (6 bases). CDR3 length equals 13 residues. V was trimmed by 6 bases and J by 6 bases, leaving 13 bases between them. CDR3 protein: CASSPGTPDTQYF. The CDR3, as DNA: TGTGCCAGCAGCCCCGGGACTCCGGATACGCAGTATTTT.

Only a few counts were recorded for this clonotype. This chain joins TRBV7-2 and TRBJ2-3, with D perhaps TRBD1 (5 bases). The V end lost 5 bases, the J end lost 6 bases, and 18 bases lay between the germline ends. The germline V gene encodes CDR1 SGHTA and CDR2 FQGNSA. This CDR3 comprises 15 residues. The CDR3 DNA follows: TGTGCCAGCAGCCCAGTAGGTGGGGCACTGGATACGCAGTATTTT. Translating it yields CASSPVGGALDTQYF.

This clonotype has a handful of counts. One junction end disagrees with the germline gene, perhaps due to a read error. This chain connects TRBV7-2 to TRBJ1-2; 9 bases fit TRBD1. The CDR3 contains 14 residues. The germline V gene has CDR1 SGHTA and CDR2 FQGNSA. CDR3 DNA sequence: TGTGCCATCAGCCCGGACAGGGGTGGCTATGGCTACACCTTC. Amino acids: CAISPDRGGYGYTF.

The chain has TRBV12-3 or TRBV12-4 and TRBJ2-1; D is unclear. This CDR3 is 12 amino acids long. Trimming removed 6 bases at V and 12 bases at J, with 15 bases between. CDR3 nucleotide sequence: TGTGCCAGCAGCCCATTCGGGCAATGGCAGTTCTTC. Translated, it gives CASSPFGQWQFF.

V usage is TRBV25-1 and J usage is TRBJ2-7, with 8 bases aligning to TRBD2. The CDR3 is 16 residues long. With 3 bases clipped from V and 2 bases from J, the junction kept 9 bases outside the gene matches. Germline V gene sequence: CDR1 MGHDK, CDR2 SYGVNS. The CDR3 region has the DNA TGTGCCAGCAGTGACCCGGGAGGGGATAGACCCTACGAGCAGTACTTC. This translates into CASSDPGGDRPYEQYF.

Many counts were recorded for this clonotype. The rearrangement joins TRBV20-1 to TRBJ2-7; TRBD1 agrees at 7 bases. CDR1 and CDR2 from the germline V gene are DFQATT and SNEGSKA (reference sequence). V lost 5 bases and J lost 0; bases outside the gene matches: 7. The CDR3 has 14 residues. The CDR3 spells CSARDRVSSYEQYF. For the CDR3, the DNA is TGCAGTGCTCGCGACAGGGTCAGCTCCTACGAGCAGTACTTC.

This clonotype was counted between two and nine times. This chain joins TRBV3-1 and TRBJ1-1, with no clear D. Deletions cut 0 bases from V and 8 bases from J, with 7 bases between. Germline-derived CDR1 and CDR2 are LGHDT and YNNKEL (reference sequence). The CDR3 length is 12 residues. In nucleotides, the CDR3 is TGTGCCAGCAGCCAAGAGGGAGGAGAAGCTTTCTTT. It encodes CASSQEGGEAFF.

CDR3: CASSPIGGAGLGSSYEQYF. Written as DNA, the CDR3 is TGTGCCAGCAGCCCGATAGGGGGCGCCGGACTAGGAAGTTCCTACGAGCAGTACTTC. The rearrangement joins TRBV11-2 to TRBJ2-7; either TRBD1 or TRBD2 may supply D (7 bases each). Between the trimmed V and J ends, which lost 5 bases and 1 base, there was a span of 27 bases. Germline lookup yields CDR1 SGHAT and CDR2 FQNNGV. The CDR3 is 19 residues long.

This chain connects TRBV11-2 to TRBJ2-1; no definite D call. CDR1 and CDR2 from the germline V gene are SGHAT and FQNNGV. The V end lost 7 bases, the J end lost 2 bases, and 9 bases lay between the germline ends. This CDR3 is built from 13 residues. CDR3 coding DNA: TGTGCCAGCACCCTCCAGCCCTACAATGAGCAGTTCTTC. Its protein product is CASTLQPYNEQFF.

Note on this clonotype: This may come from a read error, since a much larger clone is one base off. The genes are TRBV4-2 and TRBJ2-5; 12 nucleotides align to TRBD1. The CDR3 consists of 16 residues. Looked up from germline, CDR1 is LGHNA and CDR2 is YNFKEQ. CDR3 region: CTSSHAGTGGRKTQYF. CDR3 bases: TGTACCAGCAGCCATGCCGGGACAGGGGGCCGAAAGACCCAGTACTTC.

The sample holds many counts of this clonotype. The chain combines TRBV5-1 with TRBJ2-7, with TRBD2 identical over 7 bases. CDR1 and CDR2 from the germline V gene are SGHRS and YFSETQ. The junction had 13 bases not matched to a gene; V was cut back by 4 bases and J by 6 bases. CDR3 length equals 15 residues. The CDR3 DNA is TGCGCCAGCAGCCTACTTGGACTAGTTCCCACCGAGCAGTACTTC. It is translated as CASSLLGLVPTEQYF.

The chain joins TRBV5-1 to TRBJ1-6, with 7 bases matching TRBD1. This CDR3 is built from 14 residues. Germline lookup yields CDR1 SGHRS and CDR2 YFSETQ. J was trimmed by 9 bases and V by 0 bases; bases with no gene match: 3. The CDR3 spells CASSLGQGTSPLHF. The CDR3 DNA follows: TGCGCCAGCAGCTTGGGACAGGGTACTTCACCCCTCCACTTT. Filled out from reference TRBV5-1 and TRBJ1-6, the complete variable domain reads KAGVTQTPRYLIKTRGQQVTLSCSPISGHRSVSWYQQTPGQGLQFLFEYFSETQRNKGNFPGRFSGRQFSNSRSEMNVSTLELGDSALYLCASSLGQGTSPLHFGNGTRLTVT.

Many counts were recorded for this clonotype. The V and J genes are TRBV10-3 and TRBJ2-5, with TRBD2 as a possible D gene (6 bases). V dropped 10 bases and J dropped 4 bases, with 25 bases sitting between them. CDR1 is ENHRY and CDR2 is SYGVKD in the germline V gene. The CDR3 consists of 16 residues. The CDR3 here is CATLKGGGSTSETQYF. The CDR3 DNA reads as TGTGCCACCTTGAAAGGTGGGGGGTCCACCTCAGAGACCCAGTACTTC.

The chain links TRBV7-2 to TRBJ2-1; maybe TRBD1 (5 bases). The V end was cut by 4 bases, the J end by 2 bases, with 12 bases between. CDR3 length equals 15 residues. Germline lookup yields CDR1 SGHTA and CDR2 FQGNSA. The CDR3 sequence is CASSSYKGTYNEQFF. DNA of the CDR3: TGTGCCAGCAGCTCGTACAAGGGGACCTACAATGAGCAGTTCTTC.

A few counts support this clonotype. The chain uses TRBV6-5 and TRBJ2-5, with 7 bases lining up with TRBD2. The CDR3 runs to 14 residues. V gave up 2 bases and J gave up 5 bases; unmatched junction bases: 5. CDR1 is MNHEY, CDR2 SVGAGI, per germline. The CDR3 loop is CASSYTRRGETQYF. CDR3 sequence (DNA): TGTGCCAGCAGTTACACTAGGCGGGGGGAGACCCAGTACTTC.

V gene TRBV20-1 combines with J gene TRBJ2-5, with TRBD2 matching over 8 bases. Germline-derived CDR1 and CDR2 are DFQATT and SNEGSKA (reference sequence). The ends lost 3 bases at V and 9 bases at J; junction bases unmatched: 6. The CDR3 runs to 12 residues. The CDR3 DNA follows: TGCAGTGCTAGGAAGTATAGCGGGGCCCAGTACTTC. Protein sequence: CSARKYSGAQYF.

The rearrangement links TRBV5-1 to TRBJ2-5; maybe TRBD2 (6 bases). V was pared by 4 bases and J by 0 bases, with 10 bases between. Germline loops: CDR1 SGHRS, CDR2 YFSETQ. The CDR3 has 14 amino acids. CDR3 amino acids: CASSRGTDQETQYF. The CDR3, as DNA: TGCGCCAGCAGCCGCGGGACTGACCAAGAGACCCAGTACTTC.

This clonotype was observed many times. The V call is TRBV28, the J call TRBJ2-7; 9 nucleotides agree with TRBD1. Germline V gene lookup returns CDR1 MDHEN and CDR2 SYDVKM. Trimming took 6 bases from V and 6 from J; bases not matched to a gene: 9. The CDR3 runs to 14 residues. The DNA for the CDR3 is TGTGCCAGCAGGAGGGGACAGGGAGGGTCCGAGCAGTACTTC. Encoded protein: CASRRGQGGSEQYF.

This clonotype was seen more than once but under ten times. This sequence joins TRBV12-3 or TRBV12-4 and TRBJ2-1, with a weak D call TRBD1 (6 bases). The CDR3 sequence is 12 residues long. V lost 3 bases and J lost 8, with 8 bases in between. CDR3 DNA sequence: TGTGCCAGCAGTTTTGGGGGCTATGAGCAGTTCTTC. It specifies CASSFGGYEQFF.

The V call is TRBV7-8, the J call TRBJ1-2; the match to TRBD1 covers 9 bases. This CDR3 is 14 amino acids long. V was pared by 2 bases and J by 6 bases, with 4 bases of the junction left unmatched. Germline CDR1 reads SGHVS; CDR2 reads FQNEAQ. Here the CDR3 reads CASSLLDRGNGYTF. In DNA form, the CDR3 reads TGTGCCAGCAGCTTACTGGACAGGGGAAATGGCTACACCTTC.

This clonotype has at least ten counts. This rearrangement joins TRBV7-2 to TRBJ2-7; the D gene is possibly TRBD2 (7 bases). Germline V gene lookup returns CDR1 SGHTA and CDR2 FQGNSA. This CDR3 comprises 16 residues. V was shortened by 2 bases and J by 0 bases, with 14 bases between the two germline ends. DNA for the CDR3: TGTGCCAGCAGCTTAAATCCGGGGGGCGTCTCCTACGAGCAGTACTTC. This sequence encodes CASSLNPGGVSYEQYF.

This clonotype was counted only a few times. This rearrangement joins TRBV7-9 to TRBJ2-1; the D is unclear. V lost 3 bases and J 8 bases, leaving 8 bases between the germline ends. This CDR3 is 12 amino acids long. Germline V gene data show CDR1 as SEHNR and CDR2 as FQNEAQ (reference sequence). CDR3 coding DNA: TGTGCCAGCAGCTTCCAGTTCGATGAGCAGTTCTTC. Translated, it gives CASSFQFDEQFF.

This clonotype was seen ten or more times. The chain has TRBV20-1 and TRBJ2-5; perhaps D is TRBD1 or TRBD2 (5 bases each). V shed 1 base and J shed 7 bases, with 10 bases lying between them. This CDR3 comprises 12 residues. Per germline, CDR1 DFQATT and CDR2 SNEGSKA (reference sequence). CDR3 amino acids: CSARVGVGTQYF. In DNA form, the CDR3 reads TGCAGTGCTAGAGTGGGGGTGGGGACCCAGTACTTC.

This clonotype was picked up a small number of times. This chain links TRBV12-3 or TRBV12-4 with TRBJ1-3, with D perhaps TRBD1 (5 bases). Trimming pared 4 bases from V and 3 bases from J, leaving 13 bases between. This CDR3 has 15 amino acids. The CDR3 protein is CASSSLWDVGNTIYF. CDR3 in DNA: TGTGCCAGCAGTTCTCTTTGGGACGTTGGAAACACCATATATTTT.

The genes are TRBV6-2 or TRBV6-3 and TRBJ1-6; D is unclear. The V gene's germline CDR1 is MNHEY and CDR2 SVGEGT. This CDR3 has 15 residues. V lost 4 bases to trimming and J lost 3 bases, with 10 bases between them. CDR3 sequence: CASSSDLFYNSPLHF. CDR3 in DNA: TGTGCCAGCAGTTCGGATCTCTTCTATAATTCACCCCTCCACTTT.

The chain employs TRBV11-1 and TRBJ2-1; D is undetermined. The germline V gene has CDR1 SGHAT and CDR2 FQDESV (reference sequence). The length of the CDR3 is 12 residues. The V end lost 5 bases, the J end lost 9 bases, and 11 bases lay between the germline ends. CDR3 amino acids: CASSPAGFEQFF. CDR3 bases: TGTGCCAGCAGCCCGGCCGGGTTTGAGCAGTTCTTC.

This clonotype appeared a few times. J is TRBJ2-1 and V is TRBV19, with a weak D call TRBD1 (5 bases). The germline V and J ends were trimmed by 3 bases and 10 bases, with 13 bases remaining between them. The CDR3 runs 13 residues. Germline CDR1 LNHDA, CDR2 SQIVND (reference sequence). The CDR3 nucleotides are TGTGCCAGTAGTATTCGACAGTCAGCAGAGCAGTTCTTC. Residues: CASSIRQSAEQFF.

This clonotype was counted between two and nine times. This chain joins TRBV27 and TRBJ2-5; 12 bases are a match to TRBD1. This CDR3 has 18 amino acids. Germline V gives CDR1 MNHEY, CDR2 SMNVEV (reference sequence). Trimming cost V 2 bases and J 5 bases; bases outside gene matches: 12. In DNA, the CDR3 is TGTGCCAGCAGTTTAGGTTTTTTAGGGACAGGGGGCATGGAGACCCAGTACTTC. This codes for CASSLGFLGTGGMETQYF.

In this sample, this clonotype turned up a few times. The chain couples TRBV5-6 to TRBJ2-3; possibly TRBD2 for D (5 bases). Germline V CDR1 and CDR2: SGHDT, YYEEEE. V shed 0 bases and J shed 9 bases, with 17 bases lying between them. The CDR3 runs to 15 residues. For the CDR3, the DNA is TGTGCCAGCAGCTTGGGCCCTAGCTTTGGGTTGACGCAGTATTTT. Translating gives CASSLGPSFGLTQYF.